The present TCR beta chain was sequenced within a study of OX40 agonist ivuxolimab in advanced cancers. Study-level background: Ivuxolimab was an agonistic, fully human IgG2 monoclonal antibody directed against OX40 (CD134), a costimulatory receptor. Intravenous ivuxolimab was administered to patients every 2 weeks at six dose levels: 0.01, 0.1, 0.3, 1.5, 3 and 10 mg/kg. Of the roughly 52 dose-escalation patients, hepatocellular carcinoma was present in about 20, melanoma in roughly 15, renal cell carcinoma in 9 and head and neck cancer in 9. A male proportion of roughly 85% and a mean age of 60 years, ranging from roughly 20 to 80, were recorded for the dose-escalation cohort. Prior anti-PD-1, anti-PD-L1 or anti-CTLA-4 therapy was permitted, and checkpoint inhibitors had been received by roughly 42% of dose-escalation patients. Three dose-escalation patients achieved partial responses, one with hepatocellular carcinoma and two with cutaneous melanoma. Peripheral TCRbeta sequencing was intended to test whether TCR sequence diversity was altered and clonal T-cell expansion was caused by ivuxolimab. The monotherapy dose-escalation portion (N of about 50 patients) of the phase I ivuxolimab trial is reported in the paper. General conclusions and limits of the study: Low levels of normalized T-cell clonal expansion were also shown by some nonresponding patients. At doses of 0.1 to 3.0 mg/kg, clonal expansion of both CD4+ and CD8+ T cells in blood was seen between baseline and week 6. In the 0.1-3.0 mg/kg groups, partial responders were among the patients with the lowest normalized peripheral clonal expansion, particularly in CD8+ T cells. On average, CD8+ T cells showed more expanded clones than CD4+ T cells after ivuxolimab. The antigen specificity of the clonally expanded peripheral T cells was not determined.

This clone showed up just a few times. Its cognate antigen has yet to be identified. No base quality values were provided; no much bigger clone lies one nucleotide off. Patients with autoimmune disease history or receiving systemic immunosuppression were excluded from the trial. Peripheral blood for TCR sequencing was collected from all dose cohorts at baseline, on cycle 4 day 1, and on cycle 7 day 1. Samples came from an open-label, multicenter, first-in-human phase I dose-escalation trial of ivuxolimab. Adults with locally advanced or metastatic melanoma, renal cell carcinoma, hepatocellular carcinoma or head and neck squamous cell carcinoma were enrolled in the trial. CD4+ and CD8+ T cells were sorted separately from peripheral blood before TCR sequencing. To sequence the TCRbeta CDR3 region, genomic DNA was isolated from the sorted cells. The immunoSEQ Assay was used to sequence the TCRbeta CDR3 regions. TCRdb provides this immuneACCESS table in a form limited to in-frame rearrangements. Some clones are lacking; in checked studies, under half of them reflect an unresolved V gene, and why the rest are absent is not known. The sample table holds about 93,000 clones, of which roughly 94% were seen once. Together, the top ten hold more than 0.5% of the sample.

The source is an adult with an advanced solid tumor such as melanoma, head and neck, liver or kidney cancer. The sample in question was CD4+ or CD8+ T cells sorted from blood, obtained in a trial of the OX40 agonist ivuxolimab.

The CDR3 region: CASSPTGIYYEQYF. The bases are TGTGCCAGTAGTCCGACAGGCATCTACTACGAGCAGTACTTC. Recombination connected TRBV19 to TRBJ2-7; TRBD1 is possibly the D segment (6 matching bases). The CDR3 holds 14 amino acids from the cysteine to the phenylalanine. Kept here is only the CDR3 DNA, which spans 42 bases and is read in frame from base 1. Trimming at the junction amounts to 5 bases on V and 3 bases on J, and the germline ends lie 14 bases apart. Via the germline V gene (reference sequence), CDR1 is LNHDA and CDR2 SQIVND.